The T cell receptor (beta chain) under discussion was sequenced for a study of T cell changes during pregnancy in multiple sclerosis. The data were produced by immunoSEQ multiplex PCR, yet TCRdb's version contains in-frame clones alone and is incomplete. The sample contains 9,000 to 15,000 clones, 85% to 95% of which appear only once. The CDR3 contains 13 residues. Germline V gene lookup returns CDR1 SGHTA and CDR2 FQGNSA. V lost 5 bases and J 8 bases, leaving 14 bases between the germline ends. This receptor was identified in a female donor with multiple sclerosis, enrolled in a pregnancy study. The V gene is TRBV7-2, the J gene TRBJ2-3, with a tentative D call TRBD2 (5 bases). The material was CD4+ T cells from peripheral blood mononuclear cells, obtained before pregnancy. The CDR3 bases are TGTGCCAGCAGCCCACAAACCCTAGCTACGCAGTATTTT. The encoded protein is CASSPQTLATQYF.